This TCR beta chain comes out of a study of shared clonotypes between healthy human individuals. Study-level background: Three CD4 naive, three CD4 memory, two CD8 naive and one CD8 memory plate were used per donor.

With 5 bases clipped from V and 2 bases from J, the junction kept 2 bases outside the gene matches. Germline assignment: CDR1 SEHNR and CDR2 FQNEAQ (reference sequence). The CDR3 is 14 amino acids. Study-wide findings and caveats: Non-shared clonotypes displayed generation probabilities falling below those of clonotypes present in all four donors.

This clone appeared a few times. Its antigen is not identified. CD45RO negativity and positive selection for CCR7 defined naive CD8 cells, a population that excluded terminally differentiated effector memory CD45RA+ cells. Every contributor of samples was a Caucasian grown-up residing in Nashville, Tennessee. Original data processing: Junction-only sequences without quality scores came from ImmunoSEQ, so filtering differed. Profiling relied on immunoSEQ multiplex PCR, and the TCRdb table lists in-frame clones only, not all of them. The V and J calls and clone size were taken over from that table, and D and trimming were inferred from the DNA. The table shows over 750,000 clones, with about 96% occurring only once.

V gene TRBV7-9 combines with J gene TRBJ2-7, with 11 bases that match TRBD2. Sample: naive CD8+ T cells sorted from blood. This clonotype was obtained from a man aged 25-40 years in good health. The chain's CDR3 is CASSLSGRAYEQYF. The CDR3 nucleotides read TGTGCCAGCAGCCTTAGCGGGAGGGCCTACGAGCAGTACTTC.